A selection of T cell receptor beta chains follows, all from one sample in a study of sequential checkpoint blockade in melanoma. Profiling relied on immunoSEQ multiplex PCR, and the TCRdb table lists in-frame clones only, not all of them. Of tens of thousands of clones in the sample, roughly 81% were seen once. Sequencing was performed on CD8+ T cells sorted from blood (inferred from file names), taken from a patient given nivolumab and ipilimumab in sequence. Source of these receptors: a human donor with melanoma. CDR3s leave out the opening cysteine and the closing phenylalanine or tryptophan. Fields, in order: V gene, J gene, CDR3 protein.

TRBV6-5	TRBJ2-7	ASSYSGQGDYEQY
TRBV10-1	TRBJ2-5	ASSGRDRYQETQY
TRBV14	TRBJ1-6	ASSQEDRRIGSPLH
TRBV27	TRBJ2-2	ASSLAGGTGELF
TRBV5-1	TRBJ2-1	ASSPRYAIDNEQF
TRBV28	TRBJ1-3	ASSLRGSGNTIY
TRBV5-1	TRBJ2-1	ASSLWRDSYNEQF
TRBV5-4	TRBJ2-5	ASRGQGGETQY
TRBV14	TRBJ1-1	ASSQVGGGTEAF
TRBV27	TRBJ2-7	ASSSYTGTGAYEQY
TRBV21-1	TRBJ2-1	ASSKALGVNWEPYNEQF
TRBV4-2	TRBJ2-7	ASSQIAELTYEQY
TRBV10-1	TRBJ2-7	ASSESGTAYEQY
TRBV19	TRBJ1-5	ASREGGPNQPQH
TRBV19	TRBJ2-7	ASSMGGASYEQY
TRBV9	TRBJ1-1	ASSVGDSEAF
TRBV30	TRBJ1-2	ALEYSIGGYT
TRBV5-1	TRBJ2-7	ASSLRDQGYYEQY
TRBV7-3	TRBJ2-5	ASSQYPVASGQETQY
TRBV21-1	TRBJ1-1	ANHPTGGHTEAF
TRBV15	TRBJ2-1	ATSSSHKTGGNEQF
TRBV30	TRBJ1-3	AWRGDSGNTIY
TRBV10-2	TRBJ2-7	ASEERGVAYEQY